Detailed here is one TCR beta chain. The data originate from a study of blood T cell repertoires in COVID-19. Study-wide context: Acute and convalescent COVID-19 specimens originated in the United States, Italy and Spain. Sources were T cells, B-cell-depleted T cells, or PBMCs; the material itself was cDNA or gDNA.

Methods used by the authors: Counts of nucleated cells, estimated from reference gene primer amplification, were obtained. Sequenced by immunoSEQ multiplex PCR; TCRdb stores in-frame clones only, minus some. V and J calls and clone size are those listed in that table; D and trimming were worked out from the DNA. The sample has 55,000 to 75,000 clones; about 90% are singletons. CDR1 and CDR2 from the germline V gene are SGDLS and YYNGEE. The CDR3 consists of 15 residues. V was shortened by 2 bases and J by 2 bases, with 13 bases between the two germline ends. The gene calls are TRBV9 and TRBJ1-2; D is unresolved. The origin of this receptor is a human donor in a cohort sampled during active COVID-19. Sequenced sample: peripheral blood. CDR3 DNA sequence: TGTGCCAGCAGCGTGTCAGGCGCCCTCAACTATGGCTACACCTTC. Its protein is CASSVSGALNYGYTF.